This paragraph covers one TCR beta chain sequence. What it recognizes is unknown. TCRdb keeps only in-frame clones here, not all; method: immunoSEQ multiplex PCR. The data hold approximately 70,000 clones, with 86% observed a single time. This entry comes from a study of OX40 agonist ivuxolimab in advanced cancers. V trimming: 8 bases; J trimming: 5 bases; junction bases outside the gene matches: 7. Germline V CDR1 and CDR2: ENHRY, SYGVKD. The CDR3 has 14 residues. No patient had autoimmune disease or received systemic immunosuppression. Points from the study as a whole: Undetermined was the antigen specificity of the expanded peripheral T cells.

This chain connects TRBV10-3 to TRBJ2-2, with 8 bases matching TRBD2. The TCR comes from an adult with an advanced solid tumor such as melanoma, head and neck, liver or kidney cancer. The sequencing here drew on CD4+ or CD8+ T cells sorted from blood, taken in a trial of the OX40 agonist ivuxolimab. The CDR3 region has the DNA TGTGCCATCGGGATTAGCGGGGCGACCGGGGAGCTGTTTTTT. Translated: CAIGISGATGELFF.